The 4 T cell receptor beta chains given below trace back to one sample, sequenced in a study of response to subunit inactivated influenza vaccine. TCRdb called the RT-PCR reads again in MiXCR, with one record for every CDR3 protein. The table records roughly 630,000 distinct CDR3 sequences, 14% of them present only once. Sample: PBMCs from blood, taken approximately 15 days before vaccination. The receptors originated from a man aged 50 to 59 who received an inactivated influenza vaccine.

The rearrangement links TRBV4-2 to TRBJ2-7, with 11 bases fitting TRBD2. CDR1 LGHNA and CDR2 YNFKEQ come from the germline V gene. Germline trimming cut 1 base from V and 1 base from J; bases unmatched to any gene: 6. The CDR3 runs 17 residues. CDR3 protein: CASSQGPRLAGSYEQYF. CDR3 coding DNA: TGTGCCAGCAGCCAAGGACCCAGACTAGCGGGATCCTACGAGCAGTACTTC.

This clonotype has only one observation. The gene calls are TRBV5-1 and TRBJ2-4; D may be TRBD2 (5 bases). Trimming took 0 bases from V and 0 from J, leaving 19 bases between them. The CDR3 is 19 residues long. The germline V gene encodes CDR1 SGHRS and CDR2 YFSETQ. For the CDR3, the DNA is TGCGCCAGCAGCTTGGCTCCTAGCCTCACCTTACTAGCCAAAAACATTCAGTACTTC. This encodes CASSLAPSLTLLAKNIQYF.

Only a few counts were recorded for this clonotype. Written as DNA, the CDR3 is TGTGCCAGCAGTTTTGACGGGGGCACTGAAGCTTTCTTT. This encodes CASSFDGGTEAFF. V usage is TRBV12-3 or TRBV12-4 and J usage is TRBJ1-1, with D tentatively TRBD1 (5 bases). Trimming shortened V by 3 bases and J by 4 bases, and 9 bases separated the two germline ends. The CDR3 length is 13 residues.

In this sample, this clonotype turned up a few times. The chain links TRBV7-6 to TRBJ2-5; D is uncertain. CDR1 SGHVS and CDR2 FNYEAQ come from the germline V gene. The CDR3 spans 13 residues. The V end was cut by 5 bases, the J end by 2 bases, with 9 bases between. The CDR3 region has the DNA TGTGCCAGCAGCACCCTCCCTCAAGAGACCCAGTACTTC. Encoded protein: CASSTLPQETQYF.